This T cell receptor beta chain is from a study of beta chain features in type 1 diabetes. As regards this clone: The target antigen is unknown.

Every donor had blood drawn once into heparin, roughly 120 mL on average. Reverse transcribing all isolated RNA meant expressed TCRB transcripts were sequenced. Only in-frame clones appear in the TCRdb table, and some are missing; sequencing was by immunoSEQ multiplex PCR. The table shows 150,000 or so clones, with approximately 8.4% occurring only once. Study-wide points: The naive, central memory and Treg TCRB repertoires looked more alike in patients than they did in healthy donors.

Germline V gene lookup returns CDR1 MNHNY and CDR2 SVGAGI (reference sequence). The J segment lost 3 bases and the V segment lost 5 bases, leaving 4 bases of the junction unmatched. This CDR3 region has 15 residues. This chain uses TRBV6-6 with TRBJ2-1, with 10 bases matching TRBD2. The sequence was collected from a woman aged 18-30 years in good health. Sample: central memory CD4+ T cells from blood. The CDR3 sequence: CASSPRTSGYNEQFF. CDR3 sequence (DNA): TGTGCCAGCAGTCCACGGACTAGCGGCTACAATGAGCAGTTCTTC.